The entry that follows covers one T cell receptor beta chain sequence. The time point was: persistent/refractory GD, antithyroid drugs over 5 years with positive TRAb. With RNA extracted from PBMCs as input, the TCR library was made. Graves' disease diagnosis followed American Thyroid Association guidelines. Arm-PCR of CDR3 regions with iRepertoire HTBI primers generated TCR beta libraries. Via MiXCR, TCRdb re-called the multiplex PCR reads, giving one row per CDR3 protein. The top ten clones hold 7% to 9% of a sample with around 450,000 distinct CDR3 sequences, 20% to 25% of them seen once. The CDR3 sequence is 12 residues long. V lost 10 bases to trimming and J lost 1 base, with 5 bases between them. Germline values: CDR1 LNHDA, CDR2 SQIVND (reference sequence). This record belongs to a study of regulatory T cells in long-lasting Graves disease.

The TCR originated in a female donor with Graves disease. The gene calls are TRBV19 and TRBJ2-6, with D uncertain. The sample was peripheral blood mononuclear cells (PBMCs), taken when the disease was refractory, from a patient treated with antithyroid drugs. Written as DNA, the CDR3 is TGTGCCACCCATTCTGGGGCCAACGTCCTGACTTTC. It encodes CATHSGANVLTF.